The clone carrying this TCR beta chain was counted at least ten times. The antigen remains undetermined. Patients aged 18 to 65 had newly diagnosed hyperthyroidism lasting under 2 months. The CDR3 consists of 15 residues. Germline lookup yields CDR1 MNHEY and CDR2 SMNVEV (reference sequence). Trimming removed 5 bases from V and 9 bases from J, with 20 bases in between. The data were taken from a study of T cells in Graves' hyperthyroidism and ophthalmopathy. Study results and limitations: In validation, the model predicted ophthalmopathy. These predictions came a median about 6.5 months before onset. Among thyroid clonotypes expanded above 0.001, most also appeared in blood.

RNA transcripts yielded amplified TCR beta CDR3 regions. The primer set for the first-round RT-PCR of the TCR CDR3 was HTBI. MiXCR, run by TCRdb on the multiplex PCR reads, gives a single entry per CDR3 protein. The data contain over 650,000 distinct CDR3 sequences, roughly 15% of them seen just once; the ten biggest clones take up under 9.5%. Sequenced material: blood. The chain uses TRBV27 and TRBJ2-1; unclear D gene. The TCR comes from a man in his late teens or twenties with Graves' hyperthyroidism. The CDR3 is CASSLASSIRGEQFF. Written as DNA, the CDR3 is TGTGCCAGCAGTCTCGCGAGCAGTATCCGTGGTGAGCAGTTCTTC.